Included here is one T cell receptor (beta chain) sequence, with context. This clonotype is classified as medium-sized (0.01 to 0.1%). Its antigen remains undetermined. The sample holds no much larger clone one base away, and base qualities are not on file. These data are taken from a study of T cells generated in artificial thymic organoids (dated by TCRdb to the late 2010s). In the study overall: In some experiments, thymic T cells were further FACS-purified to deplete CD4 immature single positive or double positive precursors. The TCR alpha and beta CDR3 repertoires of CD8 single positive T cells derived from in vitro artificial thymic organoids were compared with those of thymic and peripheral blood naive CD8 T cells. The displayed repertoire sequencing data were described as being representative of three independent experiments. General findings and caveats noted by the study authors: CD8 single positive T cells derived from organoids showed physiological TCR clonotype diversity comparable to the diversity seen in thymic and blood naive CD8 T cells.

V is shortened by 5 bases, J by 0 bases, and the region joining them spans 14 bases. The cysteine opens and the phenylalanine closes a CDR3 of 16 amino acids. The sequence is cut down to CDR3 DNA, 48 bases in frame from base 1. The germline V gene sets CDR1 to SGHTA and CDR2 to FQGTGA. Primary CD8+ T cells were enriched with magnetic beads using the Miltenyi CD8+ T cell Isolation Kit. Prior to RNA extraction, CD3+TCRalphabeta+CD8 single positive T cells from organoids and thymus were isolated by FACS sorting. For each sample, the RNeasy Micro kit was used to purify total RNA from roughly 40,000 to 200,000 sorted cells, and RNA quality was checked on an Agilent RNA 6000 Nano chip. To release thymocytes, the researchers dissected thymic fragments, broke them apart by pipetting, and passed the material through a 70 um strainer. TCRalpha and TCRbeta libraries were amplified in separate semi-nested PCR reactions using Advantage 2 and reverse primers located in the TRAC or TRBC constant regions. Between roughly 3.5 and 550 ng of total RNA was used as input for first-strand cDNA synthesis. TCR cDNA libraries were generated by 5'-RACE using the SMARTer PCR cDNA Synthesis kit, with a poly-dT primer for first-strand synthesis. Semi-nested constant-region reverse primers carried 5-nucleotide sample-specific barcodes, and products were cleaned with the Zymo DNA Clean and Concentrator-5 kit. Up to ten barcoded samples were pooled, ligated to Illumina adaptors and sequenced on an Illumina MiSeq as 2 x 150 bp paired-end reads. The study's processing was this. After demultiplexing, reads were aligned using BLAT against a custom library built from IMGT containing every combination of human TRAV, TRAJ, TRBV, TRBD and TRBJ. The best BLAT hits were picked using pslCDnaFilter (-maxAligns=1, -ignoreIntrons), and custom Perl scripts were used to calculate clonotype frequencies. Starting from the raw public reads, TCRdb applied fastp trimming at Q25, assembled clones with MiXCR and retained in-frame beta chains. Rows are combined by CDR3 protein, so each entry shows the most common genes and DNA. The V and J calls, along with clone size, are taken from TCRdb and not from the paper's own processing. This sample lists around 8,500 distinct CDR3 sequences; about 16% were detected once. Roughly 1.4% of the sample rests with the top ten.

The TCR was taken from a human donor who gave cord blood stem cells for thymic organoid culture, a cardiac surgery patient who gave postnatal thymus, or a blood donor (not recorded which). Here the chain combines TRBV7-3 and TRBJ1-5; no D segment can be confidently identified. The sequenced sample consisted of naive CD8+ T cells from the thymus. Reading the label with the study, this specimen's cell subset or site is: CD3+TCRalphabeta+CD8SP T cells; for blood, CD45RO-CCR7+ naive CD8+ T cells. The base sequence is TGTGCCAGCAGCCCGCCCCCCCGATATAGCAATCAGCCCCAGCATTTT. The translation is CASSPPPRYSNQPQHF.